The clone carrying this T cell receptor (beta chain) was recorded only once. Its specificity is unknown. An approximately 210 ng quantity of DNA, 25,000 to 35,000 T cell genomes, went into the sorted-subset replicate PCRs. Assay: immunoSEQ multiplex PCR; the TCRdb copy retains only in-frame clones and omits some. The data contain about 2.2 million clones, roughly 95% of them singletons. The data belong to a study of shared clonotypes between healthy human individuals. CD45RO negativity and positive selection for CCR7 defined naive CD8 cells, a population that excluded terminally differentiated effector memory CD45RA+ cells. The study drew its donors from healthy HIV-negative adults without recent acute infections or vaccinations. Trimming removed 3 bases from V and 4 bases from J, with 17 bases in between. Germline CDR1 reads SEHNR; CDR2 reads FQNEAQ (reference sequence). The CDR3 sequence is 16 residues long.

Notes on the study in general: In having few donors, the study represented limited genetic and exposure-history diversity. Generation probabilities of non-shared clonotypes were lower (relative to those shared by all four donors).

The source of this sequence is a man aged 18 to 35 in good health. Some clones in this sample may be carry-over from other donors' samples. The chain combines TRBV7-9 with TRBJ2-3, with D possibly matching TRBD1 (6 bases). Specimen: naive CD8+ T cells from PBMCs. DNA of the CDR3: TGTGCCAGCAGCTTTACAGGGCCCTCGGAACCAGATACGCAGTATTTT. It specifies CASSFTGPSEPDTQYF. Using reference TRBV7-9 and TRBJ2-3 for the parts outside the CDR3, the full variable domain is DTGVSQNPRHKITKRGQNVTFRCDPISEHNRLYWYRQTLGQGPEFLTYFQNEAQLEKSRLLSDRFSAERPKGSFSTLEIQRTEQGDSAMYLCASSFTGPSEPDTQYFGPGTRLTVL.